Below, 14 T cell receptor beta chains from the same sample are listed, as sequenced in a study of blood T cells in healthy people across ages. Through a sample-barcoded 5' primer and a J-beta primer mix, a second PCR was run for roughly 6 to 11 cycles. TCRdb re-derived calls from the 5' RACE reads in MiXCR, one entry per CDR3 protein. This repertoire shows 800,000 to 1,300,000 distinct CDR3 sequences, under 30% found once; its top ten account for around 0.75%. The same data also went into a second study, on T cells of mothers and their children.

The sequenced sample was blood. Receptor source: a girl under 10 years old in good health.

This sequence joins TRBV10-3 and TRBJ1-2, with D maybe TRBD1 (6 bases). This CDR3 contains 14 residues. Trimming left V 2 bases short and J 3 bases short, with 10 bases between. Germline CDR1 ENHRY, CDR2 SYGVKD. This CDR3 reads CAISEDGTYYGYTF. The CDR3 DNA reads as TGTGCCATCAGTGAGGATGGGACATACTATGGCTACACCTTC.

The chain carries TRBV10-3 and TRBJ2-5; TRBD2 is a possible D gene (5 bases). The germline V and J ends were trimmed by 4 bases and 1 base, with 16 bases remaining between them. The CDR3 runs 16 residues. CDR1 and CDR2 (germline): ENHRY, SYGVKD. CDR3: CAISAPALDSQETQYF. For the CDR3, the DNA is TGTGCCATCAGTGCCCCCGCACTAGACTCCCAAGAGACCCAGTACTTC.

This clonotype was counted only a few times. This chain connects TRBV10-3 to TRBJ2-7; 7 nucleotides agree with TRBD2. The J call is doubtful: the DNA matches TRBJ2-5 better. The CDR3 spans 13 residues. Germline V gene lookup returns CDR1 ENHRY and CDR2 SYGVKD. CDR3 amino acids: CAMAGDGIETQYF. CDR3 in DNA: TGTGCCATGGCGGGGGATGGTATAGAGACCCAGTACTTC.

This sequence joins TRBV15 and TRBJ1-5, with D unresolved. V was cut by 0 bases and J by 0 bases, with 12 bases left in between. The CDR3 spans 17 residues. The V gene's germline CDR1 is LNHNV and CDR2 YYDKDF (reference sequence). CDR3 residues: CATSREAGTTSNQPQHF. As DNA, the CDR3 is TGTGCCACCAGCAGAGAGGCAGGTACCACTAGCAATCAGCCCCAGCATTTT.

The rearrangement joins TRBV20-1 to TRBJ2-3; D remains unclear. The germline V and J ends were trimmed by 6 bases and 5 bases, with 18 bases remaining between them. The CDR3 is 14 amino acids. Germline CDR1 and CDR2: DFQATT and SNEGSKA (reference sequence). The CDR3 reads CSAPGSARIDTQYF. The CDR3 DNA reads as TGCAGTGCCCCAGGATCGGCTAGGATAGATACGCAGTATTTT.

The chain couples TRBV29-1 to TRBJ1-1; TRBD1 matches 9 bases. V lost 3 bases, J lost 6 bases, and 2 bases stayed unmatched. CDR1 is SQVTM and CDR2 is ANQGSEA in the germline V gene. The CDR3 runs 12 residues. The CDR3 DNA reads as TGCAGCGTTGATAGACAGGGGGCTGAAGCTTTCTTT. Its protein is CSVDRQGAEAFF.

The table lists this clonotype with a few counts. This chain joins TRBV20-1 and TRBJ2-1, with a tentative D call TRBD1 (6 bases). The CDR3 extends over 14 amino acids. Looked up from germline, CDR1 is DFQATT and CDR2 is SNEGSKA (reference sequence). The DNA of the CDR3 is TGCAGCGCCCTAGGGGGAGTGTCCTACAATGAGCAGTTCTTC. Translated, it gives CSALGGVSYNEQFF.

This clonotype showed up just a few times. The chain combines TRBV14 with TRBJ1-4; no firm D call. The CDR3 extends over 13 amino acids. V dropped 0 bases and J dropped 8 bases, with 7 bases sitting between them. The germline CDR1 and CDR2 sequences are SGHDN and FVKESK. Here the CDR3 DNA reads TGTGCCAGCAGCCAAGAAACGGGGGAAAAACTGTTTTTT. This translates into CASSQETGEKLFF.

This clonotype was found a few times. The chain links TRBV15 to TRBJ2-5; D might be TRBD2 (6 bases). This CDR3 comprises 16 residues. Germline V gives CDR1 LNHNV, CDR2 YYDKDF (reference sequence). The germline V and J ends were trimmed by 5 bases and 4 bases, with 20 bases remaining between them. CDR3 DNA: TGTGCCACCAGCTTTGGGACTTTACCAGACCGAGAGACCCAGTACTTC. Translation: CATSFGTLPDRETQYF.

The chain links TRBV2 to TRBJ1-2, with D hard to call. Germline CDR1 is SNHLY and CDR2 is FYNNEI. V was trimmed by 1 base and J by 4 bases, leaving 10 bases between them. This CDR3 region has 14 residues. The chain's CDR3 is CASSEVSDGYGYTF. CDR3 bases: TGTGCCAGCAGTGAAGTTTCCGATGGCTATGGCTACACCTTC.

The gene calls are TRBV20-1 and TRBJ2-5; maybe TRBD1 (7 bases). The CDR3 covers 13 residues. CDR1 is DFQATT, CDR2 SNEGSKA, per germline (reference sequence). V lost 2 bases, J lost 10 bases, and 17 bases lay in between. CDR3 sequence reads: CSARLSGGRDQYF. CDR3 nucleotide sequence: TGCAGTGCTAGACTATCAGGGGGGCGAGACCAGTACTTC.

The CDR3 here is CASSSRSENYGYTF. CDR3 DNA sequence: TGTGCCAGCAGTTCAAGGAGTGAAAACTATGGCTACACCTTC. This chain links TRBV28 with TRBJ1-2; no reliable D call. This CDR3 region has 14 residues. Germline CDR1 MDHEN, CDR2 SYDVKM. V shed 4 bases and J shed 2 bases, with 11 bases lying between them.

The V gene is TRBV28, the J gene TRBJ1-2; TRBD1 agrees at 7 bases. Trimming removed 1 base from V and 8 bases from J; junction bases left unmatched: 7. The CDR3 loop spans 14 amino acids. CDR1 MDHEN and CDR2 SYDVKM come from the germline V gene. The chain's CDR3 is CASSLYEGAEGYTF. The CDR3 DNA sequence: TGTGCCAGCAGTTTATATGAGGGGGCGGAAGGCTACACCTTC.

This clonotype was seen more than once but under ten times. The chain combines TRBV7-9 with TRBJ2-3; tentatively, D is TRBD1 (5 bases). V was cut by 0 bases and J by 4 bases, with 11 bases left in between. The germline V gene has CDR1 SEHNR and CDR2 FQNEAQ (reference sequence). The length of the CDR3 is 15 residues. CDR3 amino acids: CASSLAGAIADTQYF. DNA of the CDR3: TGTGCCAGCAGCTTAGCAGGGGCGATAGCAGATACGCAGTATTTT.